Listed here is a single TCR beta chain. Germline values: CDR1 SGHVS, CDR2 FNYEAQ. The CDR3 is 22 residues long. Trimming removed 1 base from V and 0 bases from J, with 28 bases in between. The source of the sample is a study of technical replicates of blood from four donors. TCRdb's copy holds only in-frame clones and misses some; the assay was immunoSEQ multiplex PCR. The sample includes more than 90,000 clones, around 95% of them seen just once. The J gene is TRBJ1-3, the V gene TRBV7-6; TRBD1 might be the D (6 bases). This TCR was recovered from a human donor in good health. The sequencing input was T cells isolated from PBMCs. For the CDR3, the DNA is TGTGCCAGCAGCTTAGGGCGGCCGGGGGGCAGCTCACTCACCTCCTCTGGAAACACCATATATTTT. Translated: CASSLGRPGGSSLTSSGNTIYF. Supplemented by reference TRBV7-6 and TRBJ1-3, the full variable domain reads GAGVSQSPRYKVTKRGQDVALRCDPISGHVSLYWYRQALGQGPEFLTYFNYEAQQDKSGLPNDRFSAERPEGSISTLTIQRTEQRDSAMYRCASSLGRPGGSSLTSSGNTIYFGEGSWLTVV.